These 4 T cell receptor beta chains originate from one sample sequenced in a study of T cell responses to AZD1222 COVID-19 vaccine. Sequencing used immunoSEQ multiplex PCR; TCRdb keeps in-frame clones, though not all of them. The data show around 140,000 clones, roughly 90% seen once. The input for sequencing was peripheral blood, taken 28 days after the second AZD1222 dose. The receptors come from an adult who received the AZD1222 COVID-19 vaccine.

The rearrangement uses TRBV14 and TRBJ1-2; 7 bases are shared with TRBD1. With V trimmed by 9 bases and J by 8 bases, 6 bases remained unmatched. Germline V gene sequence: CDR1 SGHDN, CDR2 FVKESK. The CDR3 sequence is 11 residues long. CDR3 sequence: CASGTGVGYTF. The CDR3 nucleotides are TGTGCCAGTGGAACAGGGGTGGGCTACACCTTC.

The CDR3 DNA reads as TGTGCCAGCAGCATGAGGGTTTTAAACACTGAAGCTTTCTTT. Its translation: CASSMRVLNTEAFF. This sequence joins TRBV5-6 and TRBJ1-1; D is undetermined. Germline CDR1 and CDR2: SGHDT and YYEEEE. V was shortened by 4 bases and J by 2 bases, with 12 bases between the two germline ends. The CDR3 is made up of 14 amino acids.

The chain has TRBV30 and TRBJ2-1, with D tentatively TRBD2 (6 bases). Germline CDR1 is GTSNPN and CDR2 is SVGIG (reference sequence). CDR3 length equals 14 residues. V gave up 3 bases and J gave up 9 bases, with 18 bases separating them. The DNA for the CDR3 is TGTGCCTGGAGACGGCGGGGTTCTAGCGTTGAGCAGTTCTTC. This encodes CAWRRRGSSVEQFF.

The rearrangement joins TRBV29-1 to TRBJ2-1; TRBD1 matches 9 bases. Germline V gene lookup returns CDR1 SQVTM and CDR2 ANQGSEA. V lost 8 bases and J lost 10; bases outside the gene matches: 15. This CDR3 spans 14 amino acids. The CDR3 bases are TGCAGCCGGTCCCGGGACAGGGATAATAGGGAGCAGTTCTTC. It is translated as CSRSRDRDNREQFF.